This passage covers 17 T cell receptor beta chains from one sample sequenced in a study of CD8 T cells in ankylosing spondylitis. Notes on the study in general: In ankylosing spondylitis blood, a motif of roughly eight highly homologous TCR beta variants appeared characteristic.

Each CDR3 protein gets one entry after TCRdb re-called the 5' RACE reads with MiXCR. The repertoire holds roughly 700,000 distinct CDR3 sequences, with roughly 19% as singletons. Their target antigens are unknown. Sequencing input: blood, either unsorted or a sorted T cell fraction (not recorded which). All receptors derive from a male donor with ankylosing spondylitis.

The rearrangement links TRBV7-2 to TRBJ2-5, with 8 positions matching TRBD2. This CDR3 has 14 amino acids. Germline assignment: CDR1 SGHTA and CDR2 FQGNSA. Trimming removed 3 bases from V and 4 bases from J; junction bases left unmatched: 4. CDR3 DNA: TGTGCCAGCAGCTTTAACGCGGGGGGAGAGACCCAGTACTTC. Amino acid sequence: CASSFNAGGETQYF.

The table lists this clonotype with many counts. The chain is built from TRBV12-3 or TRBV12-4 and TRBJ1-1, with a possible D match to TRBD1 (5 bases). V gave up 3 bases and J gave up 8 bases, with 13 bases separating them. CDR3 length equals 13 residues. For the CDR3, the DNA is TGTGCCAGCAGTTTGGTCCGCCAGGGCGAAGCTTTCTTT. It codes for CASSLVRQGEAFF.

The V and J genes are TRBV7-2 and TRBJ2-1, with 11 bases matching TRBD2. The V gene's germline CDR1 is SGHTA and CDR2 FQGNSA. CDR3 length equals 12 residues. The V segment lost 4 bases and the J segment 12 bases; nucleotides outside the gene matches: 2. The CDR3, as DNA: TGTGCCAGCAGCTCTCTAGCGGGGGGGCAGTTCTTC. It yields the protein CASSSLAGGQFF.

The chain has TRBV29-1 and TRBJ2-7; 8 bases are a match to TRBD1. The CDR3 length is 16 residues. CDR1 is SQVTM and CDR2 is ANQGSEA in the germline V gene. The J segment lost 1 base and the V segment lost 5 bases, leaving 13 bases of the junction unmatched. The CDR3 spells CSVYLTGTGISYEQYF. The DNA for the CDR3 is TGCAGCGTTTATTTAACCGGGACAGGTATTTCCTACGAGCAGTACTTC.

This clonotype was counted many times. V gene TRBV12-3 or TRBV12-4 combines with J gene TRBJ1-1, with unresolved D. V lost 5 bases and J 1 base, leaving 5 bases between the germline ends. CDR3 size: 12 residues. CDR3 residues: CASSPRNTEAFF. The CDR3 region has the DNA TGTGCCAGCAGTCCCCGGAACACTGAAGCTTTCTTT.

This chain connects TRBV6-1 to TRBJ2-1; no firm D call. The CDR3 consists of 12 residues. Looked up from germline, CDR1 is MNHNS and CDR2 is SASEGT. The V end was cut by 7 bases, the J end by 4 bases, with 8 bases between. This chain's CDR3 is CASTKEYNEQFF. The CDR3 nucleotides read TGTGCCAGCACCAAGGAGTACAATGAGCAGTTCTTC.

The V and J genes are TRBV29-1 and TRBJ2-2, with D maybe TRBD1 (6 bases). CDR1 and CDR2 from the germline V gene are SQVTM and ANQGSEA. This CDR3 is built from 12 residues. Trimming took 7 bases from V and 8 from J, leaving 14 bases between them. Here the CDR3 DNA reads TGCAGCGGCAGGGGTCTGGGTGGGGAGCTGTTTTTT. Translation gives CSGRGLGGELFF.

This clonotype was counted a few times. CDR3 nucleotides: TGTGCCAGCAGTGAAGGTATAGCCAAAAACATTCAGTACTTC. Protein sequence: CASSEGIAKNIQYF. The V call is TRBV12-3 or TRBV12-4, the J call TRBJ2-4; no definite D call. V was shortened by 5 bases and J by 0 bases, with 8 bases between the two germline ends. The CDR3 consists of 14 residues.

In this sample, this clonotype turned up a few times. The CDR3, as DNA: TGTGCCAGCAGCTTTGGGGGACTAGCGACGAACACCGGGGAGCTGTTTTTT. It encodes CASSFGGLATNTGELFF. The rearrangement uses TRBV7-2 and TRBJ2-2, with 10 bases fitting TRBD2. Germline-derived CDR1 and CDR2 are SGHTA and FQGNSA. The trim removed 3 bases at V and 0 bases at J, leaving 4 bases unmatched. CDR3 length equals 17 residues.

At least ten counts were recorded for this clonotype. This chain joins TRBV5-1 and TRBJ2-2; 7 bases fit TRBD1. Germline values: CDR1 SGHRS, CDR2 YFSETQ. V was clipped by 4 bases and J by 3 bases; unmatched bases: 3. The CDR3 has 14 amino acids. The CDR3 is CASSGQADTGELFF. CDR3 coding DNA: TGCGCCAGCAGCGGACAGGCGGACACCGGGGAGCTGTTTTTT.

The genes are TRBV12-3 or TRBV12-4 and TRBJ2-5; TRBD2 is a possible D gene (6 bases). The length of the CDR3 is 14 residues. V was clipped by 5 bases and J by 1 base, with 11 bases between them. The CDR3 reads CASSTPGLQETQYF. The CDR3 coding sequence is TGTGCCAGCAGTACGCCGGGACTCCAAGAGACCCAGTACTTC.

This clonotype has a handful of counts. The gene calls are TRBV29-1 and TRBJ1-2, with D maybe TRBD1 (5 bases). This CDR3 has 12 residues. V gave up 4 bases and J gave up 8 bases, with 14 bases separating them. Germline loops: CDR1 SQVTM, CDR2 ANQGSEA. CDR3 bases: TGCAGCGTTGGGGGGGACGGTCAAGGCTACACCTTC. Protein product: CSVGGDGQGYTF.

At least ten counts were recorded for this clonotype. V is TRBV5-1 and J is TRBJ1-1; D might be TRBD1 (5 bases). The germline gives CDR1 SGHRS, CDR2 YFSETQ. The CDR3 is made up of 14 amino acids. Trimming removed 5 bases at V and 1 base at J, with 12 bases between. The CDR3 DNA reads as TGCGCCAGCAGTAAAACCCAGGGGAACACTGAAGCTTTCTTT. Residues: CASSKTQGNTEAFF.

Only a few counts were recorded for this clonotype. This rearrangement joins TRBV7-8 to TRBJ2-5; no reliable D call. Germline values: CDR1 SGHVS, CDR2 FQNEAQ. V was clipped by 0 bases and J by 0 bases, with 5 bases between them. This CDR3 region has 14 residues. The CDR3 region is CASSLARYQETQYF. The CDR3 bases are TGTGCCAGCAGCTTAGCCCGGTACCAAGAGACCCAGTACTTC.

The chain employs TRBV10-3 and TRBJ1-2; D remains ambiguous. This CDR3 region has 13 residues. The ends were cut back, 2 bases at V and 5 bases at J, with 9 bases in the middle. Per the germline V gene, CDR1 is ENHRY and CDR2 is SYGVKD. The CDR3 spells CAISEADLYGYTF. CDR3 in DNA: TGTGCCATCAGTGAGGCAGACCTATATGGCTACACCTTC.

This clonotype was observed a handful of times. The CDR3 DNA reads TGTGCCAGCAGTGAAAGGGGACTAGCTGCCGGGGAGCTGTTTTTT. Amino acids: CASSERGLAAGELFF. The chain links TRBV2 to TRBJ2-2, with TRBD2 identical over 9 bases. Germline CDR1 is SNHLY and CDR2 is FYNNEI. Losses at the gene ends were 2 bases for V and 6 bases for J; bases not matched to a gene: 4. The CDR3 extends over 15 amino acids.

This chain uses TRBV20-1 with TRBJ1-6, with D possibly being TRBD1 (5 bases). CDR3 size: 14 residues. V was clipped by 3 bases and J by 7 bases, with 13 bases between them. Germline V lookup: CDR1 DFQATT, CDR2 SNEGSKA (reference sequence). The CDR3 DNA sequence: TGCAGTGCTAGGCCGGGACGGGAGAATTCACCCCTCCACTTT. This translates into CSARPGRENSPLHF.